This T cell receptor (beta chain) was captured in a study of shared clonotypes between healthy human individuals. Unsorted material relied on about 90 million PBMCs as the source of genomic DNA. Each subset's genomic DNA was shared equally among a number of immunoSEQ plates. The protocol was immunoSEQ multiplex PCR, while the TCRdb copy is restricted to in-frame clones and leaves out a portion. The sample lists a few hundred thousand clones; roughly 85% were seen once. The germline CDR1 and CDR2 sequences are LGHNT and FRNRAP. Trimming removed 0 bases from V and 3 bases from J, with 14 bases in between. This CDR3 comprises 16 residues.

This clonotype originated in a woman between 40 and 50 years old in good health. Some clones in this sample may be carry-over from other donors' samples. The genes are TRBV12-5 and TRBJ1-1; perhaps TRBD1 as D (5 bases). Input material: PBMCs. CDR3 protein: CASGLVRGRVYTEAFF. The CDR3 coding sequence is TGTGCTAGTGGTTTGGTACGAGGCAGGGTGTACACTGAAGCTTTCTTT.